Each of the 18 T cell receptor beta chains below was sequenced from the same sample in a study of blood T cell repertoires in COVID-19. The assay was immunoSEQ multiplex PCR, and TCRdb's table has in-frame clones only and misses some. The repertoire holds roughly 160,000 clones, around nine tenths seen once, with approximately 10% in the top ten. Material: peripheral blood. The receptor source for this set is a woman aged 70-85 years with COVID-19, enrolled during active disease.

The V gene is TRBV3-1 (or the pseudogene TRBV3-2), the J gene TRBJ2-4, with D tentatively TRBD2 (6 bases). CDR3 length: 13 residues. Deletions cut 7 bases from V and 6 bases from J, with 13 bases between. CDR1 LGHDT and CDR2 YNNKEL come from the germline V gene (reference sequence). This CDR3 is CASMQGSGNIQYF. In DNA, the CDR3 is TGTGCCAGCATGCAGGGTAGCGGAAACATTCAGTACTTC.

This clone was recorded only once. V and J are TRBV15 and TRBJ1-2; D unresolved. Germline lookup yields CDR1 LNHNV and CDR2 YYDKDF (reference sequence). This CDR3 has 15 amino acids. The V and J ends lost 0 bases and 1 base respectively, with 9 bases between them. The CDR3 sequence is CATSRDRAFNYGYTF. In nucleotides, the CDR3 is TGTGCCACCAGCAGAGATCGCGCTTTTAACTATGGCTACACCTTC.

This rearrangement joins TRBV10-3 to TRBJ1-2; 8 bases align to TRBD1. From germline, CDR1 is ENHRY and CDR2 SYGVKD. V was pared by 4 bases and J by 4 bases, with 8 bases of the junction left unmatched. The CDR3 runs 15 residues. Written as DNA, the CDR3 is TGTGCCATCAGTGGGCGGACAGGGTTCTTCTATGGCTACACCTTC. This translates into CAISGRTGFFYGYTF.

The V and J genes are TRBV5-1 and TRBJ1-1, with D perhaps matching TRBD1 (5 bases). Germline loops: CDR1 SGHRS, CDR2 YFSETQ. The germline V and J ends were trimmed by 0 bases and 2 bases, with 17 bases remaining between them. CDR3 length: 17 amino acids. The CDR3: CASSLAGNRGANTEAFF. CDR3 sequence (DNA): TGCGCCAGCAGCTTGGCCGGAAATAGGGGTGCAAACACTGAAGCTTTCTTT.

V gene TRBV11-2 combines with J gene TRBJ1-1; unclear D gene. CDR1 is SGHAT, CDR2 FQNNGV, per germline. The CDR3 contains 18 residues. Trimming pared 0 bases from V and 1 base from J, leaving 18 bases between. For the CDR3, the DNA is TGTGCCAGCAGCTTAGATCCCGTCGACATCCTGGGGAACACTGAAGCTTTCTTT. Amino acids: CASSLDPVDILGNTEAFF. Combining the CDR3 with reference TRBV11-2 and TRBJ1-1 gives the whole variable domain EAGVAQSPRYKIIEKRQSVAFWCNPISGHATLYWYQQILGQGPKLLIQFQNNGVVDDSQLPKDRFSAERLKGVDSTLKIQPAKLEDSAVYLCASSLDPVDILGNTEAFFGQGTRLTVV.

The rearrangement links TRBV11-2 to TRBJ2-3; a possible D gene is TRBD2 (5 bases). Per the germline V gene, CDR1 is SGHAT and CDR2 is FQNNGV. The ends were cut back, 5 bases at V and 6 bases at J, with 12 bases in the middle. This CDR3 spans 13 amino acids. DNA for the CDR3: TGTGCCAGCAGCACCGGACTCGTTGATACGCAGTATTTT. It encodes CASSTGLVDTQYF.

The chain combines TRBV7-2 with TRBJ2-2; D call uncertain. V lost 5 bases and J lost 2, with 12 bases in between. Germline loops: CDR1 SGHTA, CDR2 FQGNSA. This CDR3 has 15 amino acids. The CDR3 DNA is TGTGCCAGCAGCCCCCCGAGCGCCAACACCGGGGAGCTGTTTTTT. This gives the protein CASSPPSANTGELFF.

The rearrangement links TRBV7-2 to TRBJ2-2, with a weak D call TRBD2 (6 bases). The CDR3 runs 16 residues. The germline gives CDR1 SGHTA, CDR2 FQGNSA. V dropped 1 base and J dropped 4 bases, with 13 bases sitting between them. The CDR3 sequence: CASSLGVSGLTGELFF. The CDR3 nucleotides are TGTGCCAGCAGCTTAGGTGTTAGCGGCCTCACCGGGGAGCTGTTTTTT.

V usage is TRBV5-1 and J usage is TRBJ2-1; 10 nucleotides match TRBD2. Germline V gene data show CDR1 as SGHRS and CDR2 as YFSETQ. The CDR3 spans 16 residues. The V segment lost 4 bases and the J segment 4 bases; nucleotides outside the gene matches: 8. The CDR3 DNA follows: TGCGCCAGCAGCCCCATGCAGCGGGGGGGGTACAATGAGCAGTTCTTC. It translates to CASSPMQRGGYNEQFF.

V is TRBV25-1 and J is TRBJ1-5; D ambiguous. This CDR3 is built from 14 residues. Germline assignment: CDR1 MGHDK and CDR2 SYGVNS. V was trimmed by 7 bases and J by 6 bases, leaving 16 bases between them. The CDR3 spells CASKEAGLGQPQHF. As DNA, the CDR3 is TGTGCCAGCAAGGAGGCCGGCCTGGGTCAGCCCCAGCATTTT.

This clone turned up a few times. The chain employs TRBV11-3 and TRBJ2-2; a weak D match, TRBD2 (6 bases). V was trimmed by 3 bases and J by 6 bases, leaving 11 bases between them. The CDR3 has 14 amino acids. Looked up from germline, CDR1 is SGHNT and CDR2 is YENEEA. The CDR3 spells CASSFGGIPGELFF. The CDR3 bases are TGTGCCAGCAGCTTTGGAGGGATCCCCGGGGAGCTGTTTTTT.

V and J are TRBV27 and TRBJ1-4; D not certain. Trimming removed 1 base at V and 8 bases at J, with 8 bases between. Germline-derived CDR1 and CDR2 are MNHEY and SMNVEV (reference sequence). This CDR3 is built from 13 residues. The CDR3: CASSLLVREKLFF. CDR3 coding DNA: TGTGCCAGCAGTTTATTGGTCAGGGAAAAACTGTTTTTT.

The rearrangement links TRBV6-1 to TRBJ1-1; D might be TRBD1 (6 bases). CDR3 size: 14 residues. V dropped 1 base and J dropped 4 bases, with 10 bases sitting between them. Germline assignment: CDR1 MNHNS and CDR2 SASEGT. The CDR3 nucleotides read TGTGCCAGCAGTGAAGGCAGGGGTGTCACTGAAGCTTTCTTT. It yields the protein CASSEGRGVTEAFF.

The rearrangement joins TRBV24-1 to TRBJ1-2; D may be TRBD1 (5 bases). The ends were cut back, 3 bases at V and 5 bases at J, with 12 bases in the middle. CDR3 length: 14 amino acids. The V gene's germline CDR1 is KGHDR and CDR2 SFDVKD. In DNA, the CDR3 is TGTGCCACCAGTGATCGACAGAAAATGTATGGCTACACCTTC. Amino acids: CATSDRQKMYGYTF.

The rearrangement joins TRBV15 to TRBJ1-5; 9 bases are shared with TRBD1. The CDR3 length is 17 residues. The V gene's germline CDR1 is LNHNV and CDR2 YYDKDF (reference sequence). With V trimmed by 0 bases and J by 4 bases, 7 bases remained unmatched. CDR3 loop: CATSRDAWDRENQPQHF. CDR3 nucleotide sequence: TGTGCCACCAGCAGAGATGCGTGGGACAGGGAAAATCAGCCCCAGCATTTT.

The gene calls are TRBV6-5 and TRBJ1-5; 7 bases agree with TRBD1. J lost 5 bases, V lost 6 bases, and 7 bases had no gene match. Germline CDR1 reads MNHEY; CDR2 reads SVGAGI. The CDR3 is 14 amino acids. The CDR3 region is CASRRTGVDQPQHF. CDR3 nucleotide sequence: TGTGCCAGCAGGCGAACAGGGGTAGATCAGCCCCAGCATTTT.

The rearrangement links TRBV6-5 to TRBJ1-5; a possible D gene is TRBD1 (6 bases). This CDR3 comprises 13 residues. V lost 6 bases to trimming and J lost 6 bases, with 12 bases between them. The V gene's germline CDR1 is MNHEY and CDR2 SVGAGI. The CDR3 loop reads CASRARGVQPQHF. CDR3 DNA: TGTGCCAGCAGGGCCAGGGGTGTTCAGCCCCAGCATTTT.

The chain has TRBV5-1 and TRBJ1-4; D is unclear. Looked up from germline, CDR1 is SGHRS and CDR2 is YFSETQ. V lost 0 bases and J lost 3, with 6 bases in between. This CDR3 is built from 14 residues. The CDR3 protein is CASSLGRSNEKLFF. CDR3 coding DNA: TGCGCCAGCAGCTTGGGGAGATCTAATGAAAAACTGTTTTTT.